What follows describes a single T cell receptor beta chain. It has no known antigen specificity. Base qualities are not recorded, but no much larger clone differs from it by a single base. Libraries were made using the immunoSEQ multiplex PCR assay. For the multiplex PCR, a mixture combining 60 forward primers for TCR Vbeta segments and 13 reverse primers for TCR Jbeta segments was used. The CDR3 region of rearranged TCR beta genes was amplified from genomic DNA by a multiplex PCR assay. The Illumina HiSeq System was used to sequence the amplified TCR beta libraries as 87-base-pair reads. The study's processing was this. Across the 670 or so repertoires, a later analysis counted roughly 77 million unique TCR beta chains, around 11 million of which were shared by at least two donors. Raw reads were error-corrected and collapsed into unique sequences with a nearest-neighbor algorithm that merged closely related sequences to remove PCR and sequencing errors. V, D and J gene segments were assigned by aligning CDR3 sequences to IMGT reference sequences. Each retained sequence needed at least a six-nucleotide match to both a V gene segment and a J gene segment. A rearrangement counted as productive if the CDR3 had no stop codons and remained in frame with V and J, and every other rearrangement counted as non-productive. CDR3 was defined by IMGT convention, running from the second conserved V-encoded cysteine to the conserved J-encoded phenylalanine. The earlier analysis of about 500 of the donors excluded sequences that lacked an unambiguous match to a single V gene segment. In an earlier analysis of approximately 500 of the donors, a V segment was called functional when productive rearrangements were above 56.7%, and segregating when the standard deviation between donors exceeded 5%. To diagnose cytomegalovirus status from the catalog of TCR beta chain sequences, a statistical classification framework was built. V and J gene assignment, in a later analysis, came from comparing TCR nucleotide sequences with IMGT/GENE-DB human TR gene sequences. Using the TCRdist pipeline, a later analysis assigned CDR3 sequences along with most-parsimonious VDJ recombination scenarios. In a later analysis, each TCR beta chain was defined by its CDR3 amino acid sequence together with its V-gene family, and reads lacking a unique V-gene family were excluded. As a way to deal with suspected cross-contamination and a sequencing artifact, a later analysis dropped nearly 600 nucleotide sequences that were highly shared and had low generation probability. In a later analysis, a clonal expansion index for each public chain was calculated from normalized within-repertoire ranks of inferred template counts. Generation probabilities in a later analysis came from a VDJ recombination model fitted to out-of-frame rearrangements, and those results were checked against IGoR. A later analysis scored TCR-TCR, TCR-HLA and TCR-CMV co-occurrence with hypergeometric tests, applying a repertoire-size bias correction to TCR pairs. To estimate false discovery rates, a later analysis permuted the HLA or CMV assignments 20 times. In a later analysis, co-occurring TCRs were grouped using DBSCAN, and TCRdist sequence similarity was added for clustering within HLA-allele-positive subsets. Repertoires with fewer than 30,000 or more than 120,000 public chains were left out of co-occurrence clustering, as were about 5 repertoires with anomalous nucleotide sharing. TCRdb holds this immuneACCESS table with in-frame rearrangements only. Some clones are missing; in checked studies, unresolved V genes explain under half, and the rest has no known cause. Clonal size and the V and J genes are those of that table, whereas D and trimming came from the DNA. The sample records approximately 89,000 clones, around 74% of which are singletons. The top ten clones comprise 10% of the sample.

The cohort was made up of 650 to 700 healthy bone marrow donors. At the time of sampling, all cohort members were nominally healthy, though unrecorded immune exposures were likely present. The donor was CMV seropositive and belonged to the group of 250 to 300 seropositive cohort members. Every donor gave a peripheral blood sample, and the peripheral blood mononuclear cells from that sample were used for TCR beta sequencing. Genomic DNA was extracted from the blood cell samples with the Qiagen DNeasy Blood Extraction Kit. V ends up 4 bases short and J 3 bases short, with an unmatched junction base count of 11. The CDR3 starts with the cysteine, ends with the phenylalanine, and has 17 residues. Only CDR3 DNA is held: 51 bases, read in frame from base 1. The data are from a study of cytomegalovirus exposure and HLA in healthy donors (dated by TCRdb to between 2016 and 2019). As for the study more broadly: According to an earlier analysis of 587 of the donors, some 180 million T cells yielded 117 million unique TCR beta sequences and about 280 Gb of sequence data. The study aimed to test whether cataloging public T cell receptors could reveal signatures of past pathogen exposure. An earlier analysis of 587 of the donors used high-throughput TCR beta sequencing to judge whether each TCR beta V gene segment behaved as functional or pseudogenic. In a later genetic analysis, genome-wide SNP genotypes for about 60% of the 666 donors were used, and that subset was treated as a discovery cohort. An early release that covered 640 HLA-typed donors contained about 300 gigabases of sequencing data and some 87 million unique TCR sequences. Rather than drawing on any new phenotypic data, the later analysis identified candidate immune exposures from TCR beta sequences and the way those sequences occurred across donors. Typing coverage varied by locus: about 620-630 donors for A, B, C, DRB1 and DQB1; approximately 500 for DQA1; some 610 for DPA1; 450 to 480 for DPB1. A later analysis re-examined previously published TCR beta repertoires from just over 650 donors and added high-resolution HLA genotyping to investigate patterns of TCR occurrence. In addition to the first cohort of 666 subjects, a separate validation cohort of over 90 different subjects was used. Using immunosequencing, the study profiled T cell repertoires from approximately 700 subjects and related those repertoires to cytomegalovirus serostatus. Roughly five DR-DQ haplotypes were treated as single units for association and clustering because of strong linkage in the cohort. High-throughput TCR immunosequencing, statistical association of individual TCRs with disease status, and machine learning were combined to predict cytomegalovirus infection status. On average, about 240,000 unique TCR beta nucleotide sequences were sequenced per donor among some 420 genotyped donors of the cohort, with 15% to 20% of those sequences being non-productive. All discovery cohort repertoires had been generated on a single sequencing platform. Alongside the repertoire data, information on donor age, sex, ethnicity and CMV serostatus was compiled. Of the roughly 390 genotyped donors, more than 75% were placed in the genetic ancestry cluster associated with self-reported Caucasian donors. HLA typing included class I and class II loci at four-digit resolution. What the study reported, not specific to this receptor: Some IMGT-functional V segments, including TRBV6-2 and TRBV6-3, could not be told apart with the 87-base-pair reads, so those segments were excluded. A cluster of highly shared sequence variants was judged likely to be a technical artifact of the sequencing pipeline. HLA typing was unavailable for some donors at each locus, so association tests used only the typed subset. It was suggested by the authors that the approach could potentially be generalized to other disease states and immunological phenotypes. Broadly in line with IMGT annotations, most TCR beta V segments showed up in productive rearrangements about 90% or about 30% of the time in an earlier analysis of 587 of the donors. When HLA alleles, especially DR and DQ, strongly co-occurred, TCR associations were difficult to assign to individual alleles. A further reported finding was that TCR beta sequences accurately predicted the HLA-A and HLA-B alleles for most subjects in the first cohort. Correlated functional status among segregating V segments might be attributable to linkage disequilibrium, but an unknown experimental factor could not be ruled out. In vitro tests confirmed that a few of the cytomegalovirus-associated TCR beta chains recognize cytomegalovirus antigens. Cytomegalovirus status was reported to be diagnosed by the classifier with high specificity and sensitivity in both the original and validation cohorts. In a later analysis, more than 15,000 TCR beta sequences were associated with specific HLA alleles at a false discovery rate of 0.05. A later analysis reported that several top co-occurrence clusters appeared linked to parvovirus B19, influenza, CMV and Epstein-Barr virus. The only immune exposure information available for the cohort was CMV serostatus. Across donors, most TCR sequences were observed very rarely, whereas some public TCRs were present in many individuals. In a later analysis, the rate of TCR association differed among HLA loci, with DRB1 alleles having the most associated TCRs and HLA-C alleles having the fewest. Compared with the approximately 600-donor mean, donors in an Asian-associated ancestry cluster had fewer N-insertions in productive TCRs, according to a later genetic analysis. In the study, around 160 TCR beta chains were listed as associated with cytomegalovirus. A later genetic analysis associated a missense DCLRE1C variant with V-gene and J-gene trimming of TCR beta chains, and an independent cohort replicated the association. About 17 rarely observed V segments, including chromosome 9 orphons, were excluded from the earlier analysis of about 500 of the donors because counts were too low. In a later analysis, most CMV-associated TCR beta chains were found to appear HLA-restricted, with HLA associations seemingly driven largely by CMV exposure. In this cohort, only TCR beta chains were sequenced, and detectable features were limited by the absence of alpha or paired-chain data. In a later analysis, HLA-associated TCR beta chains were found to be more clonally expanded and to have lower generation probabilities than equally common non-associated chains. Roughly uniform sequencing depth across donors was assumed in presence/absence analyses, although this assumption may not hold.

The clonotype was recovered from a man younger than 40 in good health and CMV-seropositive. The sample comprised PBMCs. The receptor chain draws on TRBV23-1 and TRBJ2-5; 10 central nucleotides agree with TRBD2. TRBV23-1 has ORF status, its function being uncertain. This receptor has the CDR3 CASSLIDGLAGEETQYF. The bases are TGCGCCAGCAGTCTAATCGATGGGCTAGCGGGGGAAGAGACCCAGTACTTC.